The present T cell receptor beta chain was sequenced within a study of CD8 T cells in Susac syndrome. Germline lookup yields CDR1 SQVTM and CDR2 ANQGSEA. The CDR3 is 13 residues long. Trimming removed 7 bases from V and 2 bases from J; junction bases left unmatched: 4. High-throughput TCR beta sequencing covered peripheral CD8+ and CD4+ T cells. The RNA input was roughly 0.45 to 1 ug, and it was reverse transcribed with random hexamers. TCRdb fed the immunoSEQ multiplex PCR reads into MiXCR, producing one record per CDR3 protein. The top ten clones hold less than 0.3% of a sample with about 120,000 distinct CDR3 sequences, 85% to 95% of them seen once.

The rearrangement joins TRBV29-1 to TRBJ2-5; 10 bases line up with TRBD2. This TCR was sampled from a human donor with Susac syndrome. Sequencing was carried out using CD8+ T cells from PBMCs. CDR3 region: CSASGGEQETQYF. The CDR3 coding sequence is TGCAGCGCTAGCGGGGGTGAGCAAGAGACCCAGTACTTC.